This TCR beta chain was sequenced in a study of OX40 agonist ivuxolimab in advanced cancers. Study background: Participants, roughly 80% male, averaged around 64 years of age, ranging from about 23 to 90.

This CDR3 has 16 amino acids. The V gene end was trimmed by 5 bases and the J gene end by 3 bases; junction bases not matched to a gene: 9. Germline V lookup: CDR1 MDHEN, CDR2 SYDVKM. Produced via immunoSEQ multiplex PCR; TCRdb's table is partial and in-frame only. The table has approximately 100,000 clones, 90% seen once; the top ten hold 0.31%. V is TRBV28 and J is TRBJ2-3; 9 bases are shared with TRBD1. Source: CD4+ or CD8+ T cells sorted from blood, taken in a trial of the OX40 agonist ivuxolimab. This TCR was recovered from an adult with an advanced solid tumor such as melanoma, head and neck, liver or kidney cancer. DNA for the CDR3: TGTGCCAGCAGTCTCCGCTGGACAGGGGCTACAGATACGCAGTATTTT. Its translation: CASSLRWTGATDTQYF.